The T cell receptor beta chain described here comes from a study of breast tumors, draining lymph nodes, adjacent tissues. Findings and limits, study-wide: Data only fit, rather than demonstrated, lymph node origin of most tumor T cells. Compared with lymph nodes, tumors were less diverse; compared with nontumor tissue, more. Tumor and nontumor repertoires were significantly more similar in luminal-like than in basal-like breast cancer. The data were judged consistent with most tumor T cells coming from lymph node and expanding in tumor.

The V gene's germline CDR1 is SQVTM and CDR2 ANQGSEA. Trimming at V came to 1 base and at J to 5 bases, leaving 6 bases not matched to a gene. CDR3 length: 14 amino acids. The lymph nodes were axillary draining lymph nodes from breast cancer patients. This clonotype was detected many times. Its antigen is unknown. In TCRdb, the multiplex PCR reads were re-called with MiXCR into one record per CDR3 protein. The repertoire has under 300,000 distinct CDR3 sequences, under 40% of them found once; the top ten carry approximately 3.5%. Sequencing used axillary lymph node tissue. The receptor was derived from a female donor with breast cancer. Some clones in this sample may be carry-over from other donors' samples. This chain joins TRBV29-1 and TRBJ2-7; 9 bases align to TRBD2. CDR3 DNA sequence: TGCAGCGTTGAAGGCGGTAGCGGGAGACACGAGCAGTACTTC. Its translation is CSVEGGSGRHEQYF.